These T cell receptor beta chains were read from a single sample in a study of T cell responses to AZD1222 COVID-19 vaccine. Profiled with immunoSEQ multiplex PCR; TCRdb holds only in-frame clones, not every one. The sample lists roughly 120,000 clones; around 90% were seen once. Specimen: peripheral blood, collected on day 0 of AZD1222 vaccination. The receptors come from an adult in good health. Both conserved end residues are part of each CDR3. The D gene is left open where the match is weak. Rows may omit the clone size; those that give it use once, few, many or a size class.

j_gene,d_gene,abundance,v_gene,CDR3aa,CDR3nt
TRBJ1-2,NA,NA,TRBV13,CASSLGLQEIYGYTF,TGTGCCAGCAGCTTAGGCCTACAGGAGATATATGGCTACACCTTC
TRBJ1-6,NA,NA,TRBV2,CASSEPVSYNSPLHF,TGTGCCAGCAGTGAGCCGGTCTCCTATAATTCACCCCTCCACTTT
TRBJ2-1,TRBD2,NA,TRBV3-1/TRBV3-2,CASSSGGSRSYNEQFF,TGTGCCAGCAGCAGCGGCGGGAGCCGCTCCTACAATGAGCAGTTCTTC
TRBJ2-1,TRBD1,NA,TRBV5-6,CASSLTGDLYNEQFF,TGTGCCAGCAGCTTGACAGGGGACCTATACAATGAGCAGTTCTTC
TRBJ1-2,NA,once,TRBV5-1,CASSLGGPQDGYTF,TGCGCCAGCAGCTTGGGCGGGCCACAGGATGGCTACACCTTC
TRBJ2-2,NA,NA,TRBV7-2,CASSLQGNTGELFF,TGTGCCAGCAGCTTGCAGGGTAACACCGGGGAGCTGTTTTTT
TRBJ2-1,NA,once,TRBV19,CASSIDGSYNEQFF,TGTGCCAGTAGTATTGATGGGTCCTACAATGAGCAGTTCTTC
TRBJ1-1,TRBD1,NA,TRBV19,CASTTIPGQGGGTEAFF,TGTGCCAGTACCACCATTCCGGGACAGGGGGGTGGGACTGAAGCTTTCTTT
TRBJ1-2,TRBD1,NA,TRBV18,CASSPGDRGLVGYTF,TGTGCCAGCTCACCAGGAGACAGGGGGCTGGTTGGCTACACCTTC
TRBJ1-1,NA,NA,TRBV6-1,CASSEAFERRAFF,TGTGCCAGCAGTGAGGCCTTTGAAAGACGGGCTTTCTTT
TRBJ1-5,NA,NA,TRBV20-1,CSASSSGYPRGAQHF,TGCAGTGCTAGTTCATCTGGGTACCCCCGGGGGGCCCAGCATTTT
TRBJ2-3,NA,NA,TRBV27,CASSLRASTDTQYF,TGTGCCAGCAGTTTGAGAGCCTCCACAGATACGCAGTATTTT
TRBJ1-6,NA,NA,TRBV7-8,CASSLAAGRAISPLHF,TGTGCCAGCAGCTTAGCGGCGGGCCGCGCGATTTCACCCCTCCACTTT
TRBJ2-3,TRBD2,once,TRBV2,CASTPRELATDTQYF,TGTGCCAGCACCCCCCGGGAACTAGCGACAGATACGCAGTATTTT
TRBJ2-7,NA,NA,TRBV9,CASSVEAGLSYEQYF,TGTGCCAGCAGCGTAGAGGCAGGACTCTCCTACGAGCAGTACTTC
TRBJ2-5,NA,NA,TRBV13,CASSLVGSYQETQYF,TGTGCCAGCAGCTTAGTGGGGAGCTATCAAGAGACCCAGTACTTC
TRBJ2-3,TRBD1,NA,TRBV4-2,CASGQGARDTQYF,TGTGCCAGCGGACAGGGGGCGAGGGATACGCAGTATTTT
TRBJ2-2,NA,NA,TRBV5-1,CASSLNTGELFF,TGCGCCAGCAGCTTGAACACCGGGGAGCTGTTTTTT
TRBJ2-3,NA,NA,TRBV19,CASSIGQTSTDTQYF,TGTGCCAGTAGTATCGGACAGACTAGCACAGATACGCAGTATTTT
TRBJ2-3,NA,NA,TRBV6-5,CASSPAADTQYF,TGTGCCAGCAGCCCAGCGGCAGATACGCAGTATTTT
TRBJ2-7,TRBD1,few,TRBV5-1,CASSLGGQGSRYEQYF,TGCGCCAGCAGCTTGGGGGGACAGGGGTCAAGGTACGAGCAGTACTTC
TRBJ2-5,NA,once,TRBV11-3,CASSFSGAETQYF,TGTGCCAGCAGCTTTTCAGGGGCAGAGACCCAGTACTTC
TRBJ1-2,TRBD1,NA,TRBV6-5,CASTPTGQVGGYTF,TGTGCCAGCACCCCTACCGGACAGGTTGGCGGCTACACCTTC
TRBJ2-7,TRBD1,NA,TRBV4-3,CASSQDVGTVYEQYF,TGCGCCAGCAGCCAAGATGTCGGGACAGTCTACGAGCAGTACTTC
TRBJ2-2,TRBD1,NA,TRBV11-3,CASSPAGWGRGPGELFF,TGTGCCAGCAGCCCGGCCGGTTGGGGTAGGGGGCCCGGGGAGCTGTTTTTT
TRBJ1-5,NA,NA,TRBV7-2,CASSLRSNQPQHF,TGTGCCAGCAGCTTACGTAGCAATCAGCCCCAGCATTTT
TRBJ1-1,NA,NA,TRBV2,CASTPQNTEAFF,TGTGCCAGCACCCCCCAGAACACTGAAGCTTTCTTT
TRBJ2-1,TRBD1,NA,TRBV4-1,CASSRDRASKQFF,TGCGCCAGCAGCCGCGACAGGGCTAGTAAGCAGTTCTTC
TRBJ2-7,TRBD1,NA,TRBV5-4,CASSWDRSYEQYF,TGTGCCAGCAGCTGGGACAGGAGCTACGAGCAGTACTTC
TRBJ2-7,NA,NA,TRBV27,CASSLSGGYEQYF,TGTGCCAGCAGTTTATCAGGGGGCTACGAGCAGTACTTC
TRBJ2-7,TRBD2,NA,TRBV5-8,CASSQGLAGGTLDEQYF,TGTGCCAGCAGCCAGGGACTAGCGGGGGGGACCTTGGACGAGCAGTACTTC
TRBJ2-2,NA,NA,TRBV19,CASSIGGTGELFF,TGTGCCAGTAGTATAGGTGGGACCGGGGAGCTGTTTTTT
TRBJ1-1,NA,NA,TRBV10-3,CAISESKIGGTEAFF,TGTGCCATCAGTGAGTCGAAAATCGGGGGCACTGAAGCTTTCTTT
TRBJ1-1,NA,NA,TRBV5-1,CASSLSWGQRTEAFF,TGCGCCAGCAGCTTGAGTTGGGGGCAGAGGACTGAAGCTTTCTTT
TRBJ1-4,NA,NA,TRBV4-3,CASSQVGRENEKLFF,TGCGCCAGCAGCCAAGTTGGGCGGGAGAATGAAAAACTGTTTTTT
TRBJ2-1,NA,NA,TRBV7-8,CASSLAHGPQFF,TGTGCCAGCAGCTTAGCGCACGGACCGCAGTTCTTC
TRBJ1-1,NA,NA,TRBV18,CASSPGVGGTEAFF,TGTGCCAGCTCACCTGGAGTGGGGGGCACTGAAGCTTTCTTT
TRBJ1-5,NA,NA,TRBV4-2,CASSQDWGGPTAQPQHF,TGTGCCAGCAGCCAAGATTGGGGAGGACCCACTGCCCAGCCCCAGCATTTT
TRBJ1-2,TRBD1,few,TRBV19,CASSMSAGGYGYTF,TGTGCCAGTAGTATGTCGGCAGGGGGCTATGGCTACACCTTC
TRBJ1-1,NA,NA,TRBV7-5,CVRSLTSGLITEAFF,TGTGTCAGAAGCTTAACCTCAGGGTTGATCACTGAAGCTTTCTTT
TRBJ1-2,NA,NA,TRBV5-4,CASSPNPTAFYGYTF,TGTGCCAGCAGCCCCAACCCGACAGCGTTCTATGGCTACACCTTC
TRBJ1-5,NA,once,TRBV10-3,CAISEETAYSNQPQHF,TGTGCCATCAGTGAGGAGACAGCGTATAGCAATCAGCCCCAGCATTTT
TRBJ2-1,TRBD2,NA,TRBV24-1,CATSRGGSYNEQFF,TGTGCCACCTCCCGGGGGGGCTCCTACAATGAGCAGTTCTTC
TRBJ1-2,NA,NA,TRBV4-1,CASSQAFSSGIIYGYTF,TGCGCCAGCAGCCAAGCGTTTTCCTCCGGGATCATCTATGGCTACACCTTC
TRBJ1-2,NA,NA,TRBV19,CASSIVQGNYYGYTF,TGTGCCAGTAGTATCGTCCAAGGGAACTACTATGGCTACACCTTC
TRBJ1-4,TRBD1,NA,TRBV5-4,CASSAGGTNEKLFF,TGTGCCAGCAGCGCAGGGGGAACTAATGAAAAACTGTTTTTT